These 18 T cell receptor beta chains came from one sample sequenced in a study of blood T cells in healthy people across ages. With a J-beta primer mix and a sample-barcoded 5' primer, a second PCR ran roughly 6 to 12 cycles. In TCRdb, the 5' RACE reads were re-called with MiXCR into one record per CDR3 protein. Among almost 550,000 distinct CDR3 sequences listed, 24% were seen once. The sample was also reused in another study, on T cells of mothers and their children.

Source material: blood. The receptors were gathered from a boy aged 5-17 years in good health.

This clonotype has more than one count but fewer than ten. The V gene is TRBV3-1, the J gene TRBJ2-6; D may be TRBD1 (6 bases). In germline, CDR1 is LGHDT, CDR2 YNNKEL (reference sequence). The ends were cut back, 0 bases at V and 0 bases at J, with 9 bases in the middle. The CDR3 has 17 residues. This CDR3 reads CASSQDRGVSGANVLTF. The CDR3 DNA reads TGTGCCAGCAGCCAAGACAGGGGTGTCTCTGGGGCCAACGTCCTGACTTTC.

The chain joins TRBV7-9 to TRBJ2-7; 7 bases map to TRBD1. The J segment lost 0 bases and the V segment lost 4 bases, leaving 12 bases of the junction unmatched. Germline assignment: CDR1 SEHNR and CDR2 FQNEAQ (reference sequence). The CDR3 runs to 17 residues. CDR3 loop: CASSSTGQARSSYEQYF. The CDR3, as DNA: TGTGCCAGCAGCTCTACCGGACAGGCCAGGAGCTCCTACGAGCAGTACTTC.

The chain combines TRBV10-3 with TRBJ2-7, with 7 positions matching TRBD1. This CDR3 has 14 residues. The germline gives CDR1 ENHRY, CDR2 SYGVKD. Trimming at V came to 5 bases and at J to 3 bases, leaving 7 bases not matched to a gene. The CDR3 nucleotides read TGTGCCATCAGTTACCAACGGGACAGCTACGAGCAGTACTTC. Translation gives CAISYQRDSYEQYF.

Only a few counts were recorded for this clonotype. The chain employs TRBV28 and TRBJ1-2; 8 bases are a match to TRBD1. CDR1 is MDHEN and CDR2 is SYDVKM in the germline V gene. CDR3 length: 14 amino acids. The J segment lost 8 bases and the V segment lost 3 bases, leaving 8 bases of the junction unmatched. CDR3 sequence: CASSLDRAFVGYTF. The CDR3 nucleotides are TGTGCCAGCAGTTTGGACAGGGCCTTCGTGGGCTACACCTTC.

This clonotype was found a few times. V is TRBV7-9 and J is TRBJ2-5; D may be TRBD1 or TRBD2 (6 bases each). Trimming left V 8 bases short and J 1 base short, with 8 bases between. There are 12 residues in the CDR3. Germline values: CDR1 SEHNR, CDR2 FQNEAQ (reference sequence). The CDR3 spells CASRGLQETQYF. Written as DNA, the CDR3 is TGTGCCAGCCGGGGGCTCCAAGAGACCCAGTACTTC.

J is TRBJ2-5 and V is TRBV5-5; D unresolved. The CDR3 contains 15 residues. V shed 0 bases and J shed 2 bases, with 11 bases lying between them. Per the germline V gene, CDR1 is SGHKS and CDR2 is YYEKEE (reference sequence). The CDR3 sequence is CASSLDWSKQETQYF. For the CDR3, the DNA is TGTGCCAGCAGCTTGGATTGGTCTAAGCAAGAGACCCAGTACTTC.

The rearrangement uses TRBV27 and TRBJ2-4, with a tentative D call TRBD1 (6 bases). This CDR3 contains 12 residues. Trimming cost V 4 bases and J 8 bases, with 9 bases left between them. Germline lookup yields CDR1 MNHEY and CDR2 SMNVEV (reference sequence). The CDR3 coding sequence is TGTGCCAGCAGTTCTCAGGGGCACATTCAGTACTTC. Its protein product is CASSSQGHIQYF.

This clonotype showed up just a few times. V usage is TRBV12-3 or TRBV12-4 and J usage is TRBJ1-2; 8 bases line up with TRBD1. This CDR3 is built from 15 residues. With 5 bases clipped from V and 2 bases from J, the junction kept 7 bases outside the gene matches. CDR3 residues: CASSPLSGGNYGYTF. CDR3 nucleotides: TGTGCCAGCAGTCCTTTGTCAGGGGGCAACTATGGCTACACCTTC.

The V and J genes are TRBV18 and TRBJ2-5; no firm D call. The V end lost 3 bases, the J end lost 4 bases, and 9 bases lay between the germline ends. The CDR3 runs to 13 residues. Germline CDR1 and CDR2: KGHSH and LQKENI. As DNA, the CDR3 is TGTGCCAGCTCACCGTCCCGCCGAGAGACCCAGTACTTC. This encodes CASSPSRRETQYF.

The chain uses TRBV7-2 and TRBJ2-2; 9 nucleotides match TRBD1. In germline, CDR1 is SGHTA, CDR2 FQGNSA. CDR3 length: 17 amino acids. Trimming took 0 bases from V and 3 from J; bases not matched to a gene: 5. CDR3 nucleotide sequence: TGTGCCAGCAGCTTAGCCGGGACAGGGACCTACACCGGGGAGCTGTTTTTT. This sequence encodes CASSLAGTGTYTGELFF.

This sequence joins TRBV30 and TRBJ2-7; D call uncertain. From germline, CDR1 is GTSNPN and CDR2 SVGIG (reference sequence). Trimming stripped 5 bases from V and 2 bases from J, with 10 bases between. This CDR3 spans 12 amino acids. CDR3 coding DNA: TGTGCCTGGGCGGCGATACCCTACGAGCAGTACTTC. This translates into CAWAAIPYEQYF.

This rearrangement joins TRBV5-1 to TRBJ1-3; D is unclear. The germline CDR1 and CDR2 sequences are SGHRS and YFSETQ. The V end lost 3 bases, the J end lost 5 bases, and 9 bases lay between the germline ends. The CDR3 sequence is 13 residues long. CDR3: CASSSDARNTIYF. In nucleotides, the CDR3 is TGCGCCAGCAGCTCAGACGCGCGAAACACCATATATTTT.

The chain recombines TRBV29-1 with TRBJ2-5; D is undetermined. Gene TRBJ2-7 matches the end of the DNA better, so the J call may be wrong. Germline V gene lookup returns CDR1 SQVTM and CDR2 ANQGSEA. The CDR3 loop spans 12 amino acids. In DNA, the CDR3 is TGCAGCGTGGGTTGGTATACCTACGAGCAGTACTTC. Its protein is CSVGWYTYEQYF.

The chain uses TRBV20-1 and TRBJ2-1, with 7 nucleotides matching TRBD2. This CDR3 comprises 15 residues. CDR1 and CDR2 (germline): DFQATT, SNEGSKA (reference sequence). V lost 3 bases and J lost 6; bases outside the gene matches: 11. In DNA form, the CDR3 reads TGCAGTGCTAGGGGCAGGCTAGCGGTACTCAATGAGCAGTTCTTC. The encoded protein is CSARGRLAVLNEQFF.

CDR3 region: CSVGGQARGYTF. CDR3 bases: TGCAGCGTTGGAGGACAGGCCCGCGGCTACACCTTC. This sequence joins TRBV29-1 and TRBJ1-2; 7 bases align to TRBD1. The CDR3 contains 12 residues. CDR1 and CDR2 from the germline V gene are SQVTM and ANQGSEA. The ends lost 4 bases at V and 8 bases at J; junction bases unmatched: 7.

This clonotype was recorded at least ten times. CDR3 protein: CASSLGGTSNQPQHF. The DNA of the CDR3 is TGCGCCAGCAGCTTGGGGGGCACGAGCAATCAGCCCCAGCATTTT. The gene calls are TRBV5-1 and TRBJ1-5; possible D gene TRBD1, 5 bases. The CDR3 has 15 amino acids. V lost 0 bases and J 1 base, leaving 8 bases between the germline ends. The germline V gene encodes CDR1 SGHRS and CDR2 YFSETQ.

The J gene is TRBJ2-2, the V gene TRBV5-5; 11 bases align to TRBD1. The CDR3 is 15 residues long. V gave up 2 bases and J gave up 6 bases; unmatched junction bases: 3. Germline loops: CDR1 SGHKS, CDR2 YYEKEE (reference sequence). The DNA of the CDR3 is TGTGCCAGCAGCTTACCGGGACAGGGGGCCGGGGAGCTGTTTTTT. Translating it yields CASSLPGQGAGELFF.

The chain's CDR3 is CASVELAGDTGELFF. CDR3 sequence (DNA): TGCGCCAGCGTTGAACTAGCGGGAGACACCGGGGAGCTGTTTTTT. The chain recombines TRBV5-1 with TRBJ2-2, with 11 nucleotides matching TRBD2. Germline V CDR1 and CDR2: SGHRS, YFSETQ. CDR3 size: 15 residues. V lost 7 bases and J lost 3; bases outside the gene matches: 5.